This T cell receptor beta chain was sequenced in a study of T cell responses to AZD1222 COVID-19 vaccine (dated by TCRdb to the early 2020s). At the level of the whole study: TCR sequencing covered 233 trial participants: 207 given two doses of AZD1222 and approximately 25 given two doses of MenACWY control vaccine. Trial participants were enrolled by age into subgroups of 18-55, 56-69 and 70-plus years, and about 150, 27 and 61 TCR-sequenced participants, respectively, were included in these subgroups. On the study overall, not on this receptor specifically: The 56-69-year group was small, and its depth increase did not reach significance, likely because of low power. A significant rise in spike-specific TCR breadth and depth was observed after two AZD1222 doses relative to day 0 and relative to MenACWY recipients. Nearly half of unique spike-specific TCRs reportedly recognized epitopes outside regions mutated in the B.1.351 and B.1.1.7 variants. Conclusions about previously exposed vaccinees are limited because only five to seven AZD1222 recipients were SARS-CoV-2 seropositive at baseline. The whole spike protein was spanned by vaccine-associated CD4 TCRs, and dominant responses were seen in regions 160-218 and 743-854. Participants were mostly white British, with more females than males. The authors suggested clonal diversity may have been underestimated. No day 14 peak-response samples were available, so repertoires were characterized only after the peak T cell response.

Interpreted using the paper, the time point label stands for: about 28 days (+/-7) after the second vaccine dose. Because spike-specific TCR depth and breadth did not differ between the two schedules, AZD1222 recipients who got a second dose at roughly 4 weeks were pooled with those who got a second dose at roughly 12 weeks. The vaccinee samples were drawn from two UK trials, COV001 and COV002, one of which was a single-blind randomized controlled phase 2/3 trial testing AZD1222 (ChAdOx1 nCoV-19) in healthy adults. For TCRbeta chain sequencing, PBMC samples were collected from trial participants at day 0 and at day 28 after the second dose. The CDR3 regions of human TCRbeta chains were analyzed by immunosequencing. The study's own analysis went as follows. TCRs in the repertoires were compared against a reference library of SARS-CoV-2-specific TCRs that had been generated with the MIRA antigen-specificity platform. Breadth was defined as the fraction of unique TCRs that were SARS-CoV-2-associated. Depth was defined as the fraction of total T cells that were SARS-CoV-2-associated. Each spike-specific TCR was assigned to its reactive spike region and to a CD4 or CD8 class using the MIRA data. Log10-transformed breadth and depth values were compared by one-way ANOVA with Sidak's multiple comparisons tests. In TCRdb, the immuneACCESS table is reduced to in-frame sequences with V and J assigned. These tables do not hold every clone; where another copy was compared, an unresolved V gene accounts for under half, and the others remain unexplained. Clone size and V and J calls were adopted from that table, with D and trimming inferred from the DNA. The sample table lists around 130,000 clones, 88% of them with a count of one. The top ten constitute approximately 6% of the sample.

A note on this clone: What this receptor recognizes is not known. No base qualities exist here, and no much larger clone lies one base off it.

V drops 2 bases and J drops 2 bases, leaving 11 bases in between. CDR1 and CDR2 were assigned from the germline V gene (reference sequence) as MNHEY and SMNVEV. The CDR3 spans 15 residues, from the cysteine through the phenylalanine. The CDR3 DNA has 45 bases and is translated from base 1. The starting material was peripheral blood, obtained 28 days after the second AZD1222 dose. Recombination linked TRBV27 to TRBJ2-3; the best D guess is TRBD2, with 5 bases matching. The clonotype originates from an adult who received the AZD1222 COVID-19 vaccine. The DNA reads TGTGCCAGCAGTTTAGAGGGAGTCGCCACAGATACGCAGTATTTT. Its translation is CASSLEGVATDTQYF.